The 14 T cell receptor beta chains in this list originate from one sample, sequenced in a study of blood T cells in healthy people across ages. A second PCR of roughly 7 to 11 cycles used a sample-barcoded 5' primer and a J-beta primer mix. TCRdb re-analysed the 5' RACE reads in MiXCR, keeping a single row per CDR3 protein. Of about 1,400,000 distinct CDR3 sequences in the sample, 42% were seen once. Sequencing was done on a sample of blood. The receptor source for this set is a woman younger than 35 in good health.

Points on this clonotype: A read error may account for a junction end that differs from germline. V gene TRBV15 combines with J gene TRBJ1-2; TRBD1 matches 7 bases. Germline CDR1 reads LNHNV; CDR2 reads YYDKDF (reference sequence). The CDR3 has 15 residues. The CDR3 DNA reads as TGTGCCATCAGCGGGGCGACAGGGATTCAATATGGCTACACCTTC. This gives the protein CAISGATGIQYGYTF.

This clonotype was picked up a small number of times. The chain is built from TRBV16 and TRBJ1-2; TRBD1 is a possible D gene (6 bases). The CDR3 consists of 16 residues. Trimming cost V 0 bases and J 2 bases, with 13 bases left between them. Germline-derived CDR1 and CDR2 are KGHSY and FQNENV. The CDR3 bases are TGTGCCAGCAGCCAATCGTCAGGGGCCAACAACTATGGCTACACCTTC. It translates to CASSQSSGANNYGYTF.

The chain couples TRBV6-1 to TRBJ2-1, with D possibly being TRBD1 (6 bases). V was shortened by 3 bases and J by 5 bases, with 14 bases between the two germline ends. CDR1 is MNHNS, CDR2 SASEGT, per germline. CDR3 length: 15 amino acids. CDR3 residues: CASSDRDNPNNEQFF. In nucleotides, the CDR3 is TGTGCCAGCAGTGACCGGGACAACCCCAACAATGAGCAGTTCTTC.

CDR3 region: CSAPPRGSSYNEQFF. As DNA, the CDR3 is TGCAGTGCTCCCCCTCGGGGGAGCTCCTACAATGAGCAGTTCTTC. The chain couples TRBV20-1 to TRBJ2-1, with D perhaps matching TRBD2 (6 bases). Germline V gene data show CDR1 as DFQATT and CDR2 as SNEGSKA (reference sequence). V lost 5 bases, J lost 0 bases, and 14 bases lay in between. The CDR3 sequence is 15 residues long.

The rearrangement uses TRBV3-1 and TRBJ2-5, with D possibly being TRBD2 (7 bases). Per germline, CDR1 LGHDT and CDR2 YNNKEL (reference sequence). The CDR3 consists of 14 residues. Trimming pared 11 bases from V and 3 bases from J, leaving 19 bases between. CDR3 region: CASGGERWEETQYF. The CDR3 region has the DNA TGTGCCTCGGGGGGCGAACGTTGGGAAGAGACCCAGTACTTC.

J is TRBJ2-3 and V is TRBV6-1, with 11 bases matching TRBD2. This CDR3 spans 14 amino acids. Germline V gene lookup returns CDR1 MNHNS and CDR2 SASEGT. V was pared by 2 bases and J by 8 bases, with 3 bases of the junction left unmatched. CDR3 coding DNA: TGTGCCAGCAGTGAAAATAGCGGGGGGGGTACGCAGTATTTT. Protein sequence: CASSENSGGGTQYF.

This clonotype was found a few times. The chain links TRBV25-1 to TRBJ2-1; no definite D call. V was pared by 2 bases and J by 7 bases, with 6 bases between. In germline, CDR1 is MGHDK, CDR2 SYGVNS. The length of the CDR3 is 12 residues. The CDR3 nucleotides are TGTGCCAGCAGTGAACAAGGGAATGAGCAGTTCTTC. Translating gives CASSEQGNEQFF.

The chain employs TRBV11-1 and TRBJ2-4, with 11 bases lining up with TRBD1. Per the germline V gene, CDR1 is SGHAT and CDR2 is FQDESV (reference sequence). J was trimmed by 2 bases and V by 2 bases; bases with no gene match: 11. The CDR3 is 19 amino acids. CDR3 bases: TGTGCCAGCAGCTTATCGGAAAGGGGGACAGGGGGGTCCAAAAACATTCAGTACTTC. Amino acid sequence: CASSLSERGTGGSKNIQYF.

This rearrangement joins TRBV20-1 to TRBJ2-5; 7 bases are shared with TRBD2. The J segment lost 1 base and the V segment lost 2 bases, leaving 4 bases of the junction unmatched. The length of the CDR3 is 14 residues. Looked up from germline, CDR1 is DFQATT and CDR2 is SNEGSKA (reference sequence). CDR3 coding DNA: TGCAGTGCTAGAATGGCGGGGGTCCAAGAGACCCAGTACTTC. Translating it yields CSARMAGVQETQYF.

This clonotype was seen only a few times. CDR3 nucleotides: TGTGCCAGCAGCTTAGGATCGGCGGGAGATGAAGCTTTCTTT. Its protein is CASSLGSAGDEAFF. This rearrangement joins TRBV7-8 to TRBJ1-1, with D hard to call. The CDR3 loop spans 14 amino acids. The V and J ends lost 1 base and 7 bases respectively, with 13 bases between them. Germline lookup yields CDR1 SGHVS and CDR2 FQNEAQ. Based on the CDR3 plus reference TRBV7-8 and TRBJ1-1, the full variable domain is GAGVSQSPRYKVAKRGQDVALRCDPISGHVSLFWYQQALGQGPEFLTYFQNEAQLDKSGLPSDRFFAERPEGSVSTLKIQRTQQEDSAVYLCASSLGSAGDEAFFGQGTRLTVV.

Only one count was recorded for this clonotype. This chain joins TRBV18 and TRBJ1-1; D is ambiguous. The CDR3 is 16 amino acids. The V gene lost 3 bases and the J gene lost 1 base, with 15 bases spanning the gap. The germline V gene encodes CDR1 KGHSH and CDR2 LQKENI. CDR3 residues: CASSPGVLATNTEAFF. Written as DNA, the CDR3 is TGTGCCAGCTCACCGGGAGTCCTTGCCACGAACACTGAAGCTTTCTTT.

There are a few counts of this clonotype. The chain joins TRBV9 to TRBJ2-1; D may be TRBD1 or TRBD2 (6 bases each). CDR1 SGDLS and CDR2 YYNGEE come from the germline V gene. Trimming took off 0 bases at V and 3 bases at J, with 10 bases between the two ends. This CDR3 is 15 amino acids long. The CDR3 nucleotides are TGTGCCAGCAGCGTAGCGGGGGCCCTCTACAATGAGCAGTTCTTC. Residues: CASSVAGALYNEQFF.

V and J are TRBV2 and TRBJ2-1; D possibly corresponds to TRBD1 (6 bases). Germline V gene lookup returns CDR1 SNHLY and CDR2 FYNNEI. This CDR3 is built from 13 residues. V was clipped by 7 bases and J by 5 bases, with 12 bases between them. The CDR3, as DNA: TGTGCCAGCACCCCAGGGGTAAACAATGAGCAGTTCTTC. This sequence encodes CASTPGVNNEQFF.

The chain carries TRBV6-2 or TRBV6-3 and TRBJ1-2; tentatively, D is TRBD1 (5 bases). Germline assignment: CDR1 MNHEY and CDR2 SVGEGT. Trimming cost V 5 bases and J 6 bases, with 13 bases left between them. The CDR3 sequence is 13 residues long. The CDR3 DNA reads TGTGCCAGCAGTAATGGGGCCTTGGATGGCTACACCTTC. It encodes CASSNGALDGYTF.